Given below is one TCR beta chain in context. Its antigen remains unidentified. No base-level quality is on record; no much larger clone is a single base apart. The entry originates in a study of blood T cell repertoires in COVID-19 (TCRdb year 2020). For the wider study: Samples from collaborators originated in the United States, Italy and Spain and spanned both the acute and convalescent phases of COVID-19. The prospective study material was composed of cDNA or gDNA derived from T cells, B-cell-depleted T cells, or PBMCs. Samples came from the ongoing ImmuneRACE study (first 160 participants) plus 1,254 subjects from 6 global collaborators. The repertoires were made available in a free public database intended to serve as a resource for research on the immune response to SARS-CoV-2. The sample metadata nearly always contained a de-identified subject ID, COVID-19 status, age in years and sex. Subjects who had been exposed to COVID-19, were actively infected with it, or had recovered from it provided the deeply sampled blood TCRbeta repertoires that made up the dataset. Where available, HLA class I and class II types were obtained from metadata supplied by the sample provider rather than from assay-based typing. The research as a whole found: The amount of clinical and demographic metadata varied by source and participant and was provided uncurated.

The germline V gene gives CDR1 as LGHNA and CDR2 as YNFKEQ. Trimming at the junction amounts to 0 bases on V and 3 bases on J, and the germline ends lie 11 bases apart. The CDR3 has 16 amino acids, counting the end cysteine and phenylalanine. This entry keeps only the CDR3 DNA: 48 bases, framed from base 1. The immunoSEQ Assay, a bias-controlled multiplex PCR, was used to amplify TCRbeta CDR3 regions from genomic DNA. In the original analysis: The number of nucleated cells in each sample was estimated by amplification of reference gene primers within the assay. To quantify the absolute abundance of each unique TCRbeta CDR3 rearrangement, sequence reads were collapsed and filtered. Productive Simpson clonality was computed per sample as the square root of Simpson's diversity index over productive rearrangements. The source is immuneACCESS, and TCRdb retained only in-frame sequences with V and J called. Part of the clones is not carried over; for the studies checked, unresolved V genes explain less than half of this, and the remainder is unexplained. The V and J calls and clone size are taken from that table; D and trimming were inferred from the DNA. The sample profile shows 400,000 or so clones; about 90% of them were found once. 0.7% to 1% of the sample is taken by the ten largest.

In Seattle, one collaborating source enrolled patients while the infection was active and tracked those patients longitudinally over the course of disease. The collaborating institutions used their own protocols to collect whole blood in K2EDTA tubes. For TCRbeta analysis, collaborators shipped samples as frozen whole blood, isolated PBMCs, or DNA extracted from either of those sample types. This clonotype originated in a man aged 18 to 30 with COVID-19, enrolled during active disease. Sequenced: peripheral blood. The chain is encoded by TRBV4-2 joined to TRBJ2-2; there is no confident call for the D gene. Here is the DNA: TGTGCCAGCAGCCAAGATCGACGGCTAGACACCGGGGAGCTGTTTTTT. This codes for CASSQDRRLDTGELFF.